This entry concerns a single T cell receptor beta chain. The sample holds one count of this clone. No cognate antigen has been identified for it. No quality values exist for individual bases; no much larger clone is one base distant. TCRbeta CDR3 sequencing was performed on sorted unstimulated T cells and on proliferating T cells recovered from mixed lymphocyte reactions. Fresh whole blood from nine to eleven HLA-typed healthy donors was used to isolate PBMCs. To map where alloreactive clones came from, CD4+ regulatory T cells in the unstimulated state were FACS-sorted. V is pruned by 9 bases and J by 7 bases, leaving 6 bases of the junction without a gene match. Taken from cysteine to phenylalanine, the CDR3 has 11 residues. The sequence is cut down to CDR3 DNA, 33 bases in frame from base 1. CDR1 SNHLY and CDR2 FYNNEI were looked up in the germline V gene. Library preparation used the immunoSEQ multiplex PCR assay. The deep sequencing platform assayed about 10^5 TCR templates per sample. Genomic DNA extracted from sorted T cells was used for TCRbeta CDR3 sequencing. The paper's processing steps were these. Clonal analysis of TCRbeta CDR3 data was done in the R programming language. Alloreactive CD4+ and CD8+ clones were identified by comparing unstimulated samples to CFSE-low samples taken after the reaction. Regulatory or non-regulatory origin was assigned to alloreactive CD4+ clones by matching of sequences to sorted unstimulated Treg and non-Treg repertoires. The table comes from immuneACCESS by way of TCRdb, which keeps in-frame sequences with V and J called. Part of the clones is missing from these tables; in studies checked, under half for an unresolved V gene and the rest for unknown reasons. D and trimming were read from the DNA, whereas the V and J calls and clone size are those reported in that table. A total of 85,000 to 130,000 clones appear in this sample, roughly 94% of them only once. Over 0.55% of the sample belongs to the ten largest clones.

This sample stems from a study of siplizumab effects on memory and regulatory T cells (dated by TCRdb to the late 2010s). Broadly, across the study: The study looked at the effect of siplizumab, an anti-CD2 antibody, on alloreactive T-cell subsets in allogeneic mixed lymphocyte reactions made from human PBMCs.

Points the paper makes about the study in general: The cumulative frequency of alloreactive sequences traceable to unstimulated CD4+ memory T cells was significantly reduced by siplizumab. Whether proliferating Tregs from siplizumab cultures actually had suppressive function was not functionally confirmed. Greater diversity appeared to be present in unstimulated naive T cells than in memory T cells, and a substantial contribution to the alloresponse seemed to be made by naive cells. For roughly 80-97% of proliferating CD4+ or CD8+ clones, no naive or memory phenotype could be assigned. Of the alloreactive CD4+ clones that could be mapped, the Treg-derived share averaged 68.8% with siplizumab compared with roughly 27% in control reactions. Because sequences at frequencies below about 10^-5 were poorly captured, only a minor fraction of alloreactive clones could be mapped back to unstimulated subsets.

This chain is built from TRBV2 and TRBJ2-7; 7 of the junction bases match TRBD1. Specimen: Tregs sorted from blood. The receptor comes from a human donor in good health. The nucleotide sequence reads as follows: TGTGCCAGTGACAGGGTGGGAGAGCAGTACTTC. Its amino acids are CASDRVGEQYF.